The 8 T cell receptor beta chains reported below all come from one sample, sequenced in a study of OX40 agonist ivuxolimab in advanced cancers. Some clones are missing from TCRdb's copy, which holds only in-frame ones; the method was immunoSEQ multiplex PCR. The table includes just under 65,000 clones, roughly four fifths detected once. This specimen consisted of CD4+ or CD8+ T cells sorted from blood, obtained in a trial of the OX40 agonist ivuxolimab. Receptors were obtained from an adult with an advanced solid tumor such as melanoma, head and neck, liver or kidney cancer.

The chain is built from TRBV5-1 and TRBJ1-1, with D maybe TRBD1 (6 bases). The CDR3 sequence is 14 residues long. V was cut by 3 bases and J by 0 bases, with 9 bases left in between. Germline V gene sequence: CDR1 SGHRS, CDR2 YFSETQ. The CDR3 sequence is CASSSGHLNTEAFF. CDR3 DNA sequence: TGCGCCAGCAGCTCGGGACACTTGAACACTGAAGCTTTCTTT.

This clone was recorded once. The CDR3 coding sequence is TGTGCCAGCAGCGTAGGGGCGAGATCTAGCACAGATACGCAGTATTTT. Its protein product is CASSVGARSSTDTQYF. The chain employs TRBV9 and TRBJ2-3; unclear D gene. The V gene lost 0 bases and the J gene lost 0 bases, with 11 bases spanning the gap. The germline CDR1 and CDR2 sequences are SGDLS and YYNGEE. CDR3 length: 16 residues.

V usage is TRBV6-5 and J usage is TRBJ1-5, with D unclear. Germline V lookup: CDR1 MNHEY, CDR2 SVGAGI. The V gene lost 1 base and the J gene lost 4 bases, with 11 bases spanning the gap. The CDR3 runs 15 residues. The CDR3 nucleotides read TGTGCCAGCAGTTACTTCCCGGACGGGAATCAGCCCCAGCATTTT. Amino acids: CASSYFPDGNQPQHF.

The J gene is TRBJ2-2, the V gene TRBV4-2, with 11 bases fitting TRBD2. CDR3 length equals 18 residues. V was pared by 0 bases and J by 3 bases, with 6 bases of the junction left unmatched. Germline CDR1 LGHNA, CDR2 YNFKEQ. The CDR3 DNA reads TGTGCCAGCAGCCAAGACGCTAGCGGGGGGCGATACACCGGGGAGCTGTTTTTT. Its translation is CASSQDASGGRYTGELFF.

The sample holds a few counts of this clone. The V call is TRBV7-9, the J call TRBJ2-3; unclear D gene. This CDR3 comprises 13 residues. Germline CDR1 reads SEHNR; CDR2 reads FQNEAQ (reference sequence). V was trimmed by 3 bases and J by 5 bases, leaving 9 bases between them. The chain's CDR3 is CASSFREVDTQYF. CDR3 sequence (DNA): TGTGCCAGCAGCTTCCGTGAAGTAGATACGCAGTATTTT.

This chain joins TRBV9 and TRBJ1-2, with D maybe TRBD1 (5 bases). Trimming removed 3 bases at V and 4 bases at J, with 13 bases between. Germline values: CDR1 SGDLS, CDR2 YYNGEE. The CDR3 runs to 14 residues. The DNA of the CDR3 is TGTGCCAGCAGCGGGACAAACCAAGCCTATGGCTACACCTTC. This gives the protein CASSGTNQAYGYTF.

The J gene is TRBJ1-2, the V gene TRBV5-1; D is perhaps TRBD1 (6 bases). Per germline, CDR1 SGHRS and CDR2 YFSETQ. Trimming removed 9 bases from V and 6 bases from J, with 15 bases in between. CDR3 length: 12 amino acids. The CDR3 DNA sequence: TGCGCCACCAGAGCAGGGGAGCATGGCTACACCTTC. This codes for CATRAGEHGYTF. The whole variable domain, filled in from reference TRBV5-1 and TRBJ1-2, reads KAGVTQTPRYLIKTRGQQVTLSCSPISGHRSVSWYQQTPGQGLQFLFEYFSETQRNKGNFPGRFSGRQFSNSRSEMNVSTLELGDSALYLCATRAGEHGYTFGSGTRLTVV.

This chain connects TRBV21-1 to TRBJ2-5; the D call in the table, TRBD2, was not verified against the DNA. TRBV21-1 is a recognized pseudogene. The CDR3 has 16 residues. CDR3 in DNA: TGTGCCAGCACCAATATAGCGGGGACGCCCAAGGAGACCCAGTACTTC. Translated: CASTNIAGTPKETQYF.